Each of the 29 T cell receptor beta chains below was sequenced from the same sample in a study of Graves' ophthalmopathy and Graves' hyperthyroidism. Amplified TCR beta CDR3 regions were obtained using RNA transcripts as template. The workflow started with a first-round RT-PCR run with HTBI primers and then moved on to a second-round multiplex PCR. Each CDR3 protein is one row after TCRdb ran MiXCR on the multiplex PCR reads. Here the sample spans roughly 1.1 million distinct CDR3 sequences, approximately 35% being singletons. Sequencing used peripheral blood or thyroid tissue (not recorded which). These receptor sequences come from an adult man with Graves' hyperthyroidism.

V and J are TRBV12-3 or TRBV12-4 and TRBJ1-6, with D hard to call. This CDR3 spans 17 amino acids. The ends were cut back, 3 bases at V and 1 base at J, with 13 bases in the middle. The CDR3 DNA reads as TGTGCCAGCAGTTTTGGAGGGTTTAGATCCTATAATTCACCCCTCCACTTT. Translated: CASSFGGFRSYNSPLHF.

The rearrangement uses TRBV7-2 and TRBJ2-5; 9 nucleotides match TRBD1. The germline CDR1 and CDR2 sequences are SGHTA and FQGNSA. The CDR3 sequence is 18 residues long. The ends lost 4 bases at V and 0 bases at J; junction bases unmatched: 12. CDR3 in DNA: TGTGCCAGCAGCTCACGGACCGGGACAGGGTCCCACCAAGAGACCCAGTACTTC. Translation: CASSSRTGTGSHQETQYF.

This clonotype was seen ten or more times. V gene TRBV20-1 combines with J gene TRBJ1-5; TRBD1 is a possible D gene (5 bases). The V end lost 3 bases, the J end lost 7 bases, and 16 bases lay between the germline ends. CDR3 length equals 14 residues. Germline loops: CDR1 DFQATT, CDR2 SNEGSKA (reference sequence). CDR3 loop: CSASPRAGRQPQHF. The CDR3 bases are TGCAGTGCTAGCCCCCGAGCAGGGAGACAGCCCCAGCATTTT.

This rearrangement joins TRBV20-1 to TRBJ1-5; D gene uncertain. Per germline, CDR1 DFQATT and CDR2 SNEGSKA (reference sequence). This CDR3 has 15 amino acids. Deletions cut 3 bases from V and 11 bases from J, with 23 bases between. CDR3 residues: CSASFDSGTQETQHF. The CDR3 coding sequence is TGCAGTGCTAGTTTCGATAGCGGAACCCAAGAGACCCAGCATTTT.

The chain couples TRBV6-2 or TRBV6-3 to TRBJ2-7; TRBD1 might be the D (5 bases). Trimming shortened V by 10 bases and J by 4 bases, and 17 bases separated the two germline ends. This CDR3 is built from 13 residues. Looked up from germline, CDR1 is MNHEY and CDR2 is SVGEGT. The CDR3 coding sequence is TGTGCCACCCACGACAGTTGGTCGTACGAGCAGTACTTC. Translation: CATHDSWSYEQYF.

This chain links TRBV10-3 with TRBJ2-7; 11 nucleotides agree with TRBD2. Germline V lookup: CDR1 ENHRY, CDR2 SYGVKD. V was pared by 5 bases and J by 2 bases, with 5 bases of the junction left unmatched. The CDR3 consists of 15 residues. CDR3 coding DNA: TGTGCCATCAGTCCCGGGACTAGCGGACCCTACGAGCAGTACTTC. This sequence encodes CAISPGTSGPYEQYF.

The sample holds many counts of this clonotype. V usage is TRBV2 and J usage is TRBJ1-2; D remains unclear. The CDR3 consists of 14 residues. V dropped 1 base and J dropped 4 bases, with 10 bases sitting between them. Germline V gives CDR1 SNHLY, CDR2 FYNNEI. CDR3 in amino acids: CASSEEVFVYGYTF. CDR3 bases: TGTGCCAGCAGTGAAGAAGTGTTTGTCTATGGCTACACCTTC. Drawing the rest from reference TRBV2 and TRBJ1-2, the complete variable domain is EPEVTQTPSHQVTQMGQEVILRCVPISNHLYFYWYRQILGQKVEFLVSFYNNEISEKSEIFDDQFSVERPDGSNFTLKIRSTKLEDSAMYFCASSEEVFVYGYTFGSGTRLTVV.

The CDR3 DNA sequence: TGCGCCAGCAGCTTGAATGGGGGAGGCCAAGAGACCCAGTACTTC. This codes for CASSLNGGGQETQYF. The chain has TRBV5-1 and TRBJ2-5; tentatively, D is TRBD2 (6 bases). The CDR3 sequence is 15 residues long. Germline CDR1 reads SGHRS; CDR2 reads YFSETQ. Trimming shortened V by 1 base and J by 1 base, and 11 bases separated the two germline ends.

V is TRBV6-6 and J is TRBJ1-1; 8 bases align to TRBD1. V was pared by 0 bases and J by 5 bases, with 5 bases of the junction left unmatched. CDR3 size: 15 residues. Per germline, CDR1 MNHNY and CDR2 SVGAGI (reference sequence). The DNA for the CDR3 is TGTGCCAGCAGTTACTCAACAGGGGGATGGACTGAAGCTTTCTTT. It yields the protein CASSYSTGGWTEAFF.

This clonotype was seen at least ten times. CDR3 region: CATSRRDREHGYTF. The CDR3 DNA reads TGTGCCACCAGCAGAAGGGACCGAGAACATGGCTACACCTTC. The chain combines TRBV15 with TRBJ1-2; D is possibly TRBD1 (5 bases). CDR1 LNHNV and CDR2 YYDKDF come from the germline V gene (reference sequence). Trimming stripped 2 bases from V and 6 bases from J, with 13 bases between. The CDR3 sequence is 14 residues long.

This clonotype was counted ten times or more. The chain uses TRBV7-9 and TRBJ1-2, with D maybe TRBD1 (5 bases). This CDR3 is 15 amino acids long. Germline assignment: CDR1 SEHNR and CDR2 FQNEAQ (reference sequence). Trimming shortened V by 0 bases and J by 3 bases, and 11 bases separated the two germline ends. CDR3 region: CASSLAGGGDYGYTF. The CDR3 nucleotides are TGTGCCAGCAGCTTAGCTGGGGGAGGCGACTATGGCTACACCTTC.

This clonotype came up many times. V usage is TRBV2 and J usage is TRBJ1-5, with 10 bases fitting TRBD1. CDR1 SNHLY and CDR2 FYNNEI come from the germline V gene. J was trimmed by 1 base and V by 7 bases; bases with no gene match: 4. CDR3 size: 15 residues. CDR3 DNA sequence: TGTGCCAGCAAGCTGGGACAGGGGAGCAATCAGCCCCAGCATTTT. Translating gives CASKLGQGSNQPQHF.

A word on this clonotype: The junction does not match germline at one end; this may be a read error. This sequence joins TRBV5-5 and TRBJ1-2; no firm D call. This CDR3 spans 13 amino acids. Germline V CDR1 and CDR2: SGHKS, YYEKEE (reference sequence). Here the CDR3 reads CASSLPVSHGNTF. The CDR3, as DNA: TGTGCCAGCAGCTTGCCGGTTTCCCATGGCAACACCTTC.

This clonotype was picked up many times. This chain links TRBV4-1 with TRBJ2-5; D is uncertain. This CDR3 comprises 13 residues. The V gene lost 3 bases and the J gene lost 7 bases, with 12 bases spanning the gap. Looked up from germline, CDR1 is MGHRA and CDR2 is YSYEKL. CDR3 DNA: TGCGCCAGCAGCCACCCCGGTTCCGGGACCCAGTACTTC. It yields the protein CASSHPGSGTQYF.

Notes on this clonotype: It may be a read error: a sequence one base away is much more abundant. The chain recombines TRBV12-3 or TRBV12-4 with TRBJ2-5; TRBD1 might be the D (6 bases). This CDR3 contains 16 residues. CDR3 sequence reads: CAGSSTRTDLSETQYF. CDR3 coding DNA: TGTGCCGGCAGTTCTACCCGGACAGACCTTTCGGAGACCCAGTACTTC.

The chain combines TRBV20-1 with TRBJ1-2; 7 nucleotides agree with TRBD1. CDR1 is DFQATT and CDR2 is SNEGSKA in the germline V gene (reference sequence). The CDR3 covers 10 residues. The V segment lost 8 bases and the J segment 6 bases; nucleotides outside the gene matches: 3. CDR3 nucleotide sequence: TGCAGTCGACAGGGTGATGGCTACACCTTC. Its translation is CSRQGDGYTF.

This clonotype was recorded many times. This chain connects TRBV7-6 to TRBJ1-6; 9 bases map to TRBD1. The J segment lost 7 bases and the V segment lost 6 bases, leaving 10 bases of the junction unmatched. CDR3 length: 16 amino acids. CDR1 and CDR2 (germline): SGHVS, FNYEAQ. CDR3 bases: TGTGCCAGCAGAGCAACCGGGACAGGGTTAAATTCACCCCTCCACTTT. Translation: CASRATGTGLNSPLHF.

The table lists this clonotype with many counts. This chain connects TRBV7-7 to TRBJ2-2; 7 bases align to TRBD1. This CDR3 is 14 amino acids long. The germline gives CDR1 SSHAT, CDR2 FNYEAQ (reference sequence). The V gene end was trimmed by 3 bases and the J gene end by 5 bases; junction bases not matched to a gene: 3. The CDR3 is CASSFAQGTGELFF. The CDR3 DNA reads TGTGCCAGCAGCTTCGCACAGGGGACCGGGGAGCTGTTTTTT.

V is TRBV4-2 and J is TRBJ2-7, with D possibly being TRBD2 (5 bases). The CDR3 has 14 amino acids. From germline, CDR1 is LGHNA and CDR2 YNFKEQ. V was shortened by 3 bases and J by 4 bases, with 13 bases between the two germline ends. DNA of the CDR3: TGTGCCAGCAGCCAGGAACTAGTTTCTTACGAGCAGTACTTC. Residues: CASSQELVSYEQYF.

This clonotype was found many times. This chain joins TRBV20-1 and TRBJ1-4; 7 bases line up with TRBD1. CDR1 and CDR2 (germline): DFQATT, SNEGSKA (reference sequence). The CDR3 is 15 amino acids. The ends lost 6 bases at V and 2 bases at J; junction bases unmatched: 9. The chain's CDR3 is CSAVPTGPTNEKLFF. The DNA for the CDR3 is TGCAGTGCCGTCCCGACAGGGCCCACTAATGAAAAACTGTTTTTT.

The rearrangement uses TRBV14 and TRBJ2-7; D may match TRBD1 or TRBD2 (6 bases each). Germline V lookup: CDR1 SGHDN, CDR2 FVKESK. V lost 3 bases, J lost 4 bases, and 13 bases lay in between. The CDR3 loop spans 14 amino acids. CDR3 in DNA: TGTGCCAGCAGCCACTGGGGGGCTTTATACGAGCAGTACTTC. The encoded protein is CASSHWGALYEQYF. Looking up the rest from reference TRBV14 and TRBJ2-7 gives the full variable domain: EAGVTQFPSHSVIEKGQTVTLRCDPISGHDNLYWYRRVMGKEIKFLLHFVKESKQDESGMPNNRFLAERTGGTYSTLKVQPAELEDSGVYFCASSHWGALYEQYFGPGTRLTVT.

Regarding this clonotype: Sequence at one end of the junction differs from germline and may be a read error. The V call is TRBV4-1, the J call TRBJ1-5, with D perhaps matching TRBD1 (6 bases). The CDR3 covers 17 residues. Germline CDR1 MGHRA, CDR2 YSYEKL. Here the CDR3 DNA reads TGCGCCAGCAACCAACCTATTGGACAGTCGTACAATCAGCCCCAGCATTTT. Protein: CASNQPIGQSYNQPQHF.

This clonotype was detected only a few times. The chain is built from TRBV12-3 or TRBV12-4 and TRBJ1-4, with 11 bases that match TRBD1. V lost 5 bases and J lost 5; bases outside the gene matches: 4. The CDR3 runs 15 residues. The CDR3 DNA reads TGTGCCAGCAGTCCGGGACAGGGGGAGAATGAAAAACTGTTTTTT. Amino acids: CASSPGQGENEKLFF.

The chain links TRBV20-1 to TRBJ1-2; TRBD1 agrees at 10 bases. The CDR3 contains 12 residues. Per the germline V gene, CDR1 is DFQATT and CDR2 is SNEGSKA (reference sequence). The CDR3 DNA sequence: TGCAGCGTTGGGACAGGGGCGTCTGGCTACACCTTC. Translation: CSVGTGASGYTF.

This clonotype was observed a few times. V is TRBV9 and J is TRBJ2-7, with 9 bases aligning to TRBD2. This CDR3 comprises 16 residues. Germline V CDR1 and CDR2: SGDLS, YYNGEE. Germline trimming cut 0 bases from V and 0 bases from J; bases unmatched to any gene: 4. DNA for the CDR3: TGTGCCAGCAGCGTAGGACTAGCGGAAACCTCCTACGAGCAGTACTTC. Its protein product is CASSVGLAETSYEQYF.

Many counts were recorded for this clonotype. The chain recombines TRBV5-1 with TRBJ1-2; 9 positions agree with TRBD1. With V trimmed by 2 bases and J by 4 bases, 6 bases remained unmatched. Germline V lookup: CDR1 SGHRS, CDR2 YFSETQ. The CDR3 sequence is 15 residues long. The CDR3 sequence: CASSLDGTGTYGYTF. CDR3 DNA sequence: TGCGCCAGCAGCTTAGACGGGACAGGGACCTATGGCTACACCTTC.

As to this clonotype: The junction shows a germline mismatch at one end, possibly a read error. The chain carries TRBV29-1 and TRBJ1-1; maybe TRBD1 (5 bases). In germline, CDR1 is SQVTM, CDR2 ANQGSEA. The CDR3 consists of 13 residues. CDR3 in amino acids: CSVAGLGNAEAFF. The CDR3 DNA is TGCAGCGTTGCAGGGTTGGGGAACGCTGAAGCTTTCTTT.

A remark on this clonotype: At one of its ends the junction is not consistent with the germline gene, which may arise from a read error. The rearrangement joins TRBV11-2 to TRBJ1-5; the D gene is possibly TRBD1 (5 bases). Germline-derived CDR1 and CDR2 are SGHAT and FQNNGV. CDR3 length: 11 amino acids. The CDR3 nucleotides are TGTGCCAGCAGCTTAGTTATGGGGGTGTATTTT. Its protein product is CASSLVMGVYF.

In its sample, this clonotype was seen a few times. In DNA, the CDR3 is TGTGCCAGCAGCCCTGTCTCCCGACAGGGCGGCTATGGCTACACCTTC. It specifies CASSPVSRQGGYGYTF. The V and J genes are TRBV7-9 and TRBJ1-2; TRBD1 aligns across 7 bases. The V gene end was trimmed by 5 bases and the J gene end by 4 bases; junction bases not matched to a gene: 13. The germline gives CDR1 SEHNR, CDR2 FQNEAQ (reference sequence). The CDR3 consists of 16 residues.